Following are 7 T cell receptor beta chains from one sample sequenced in a study of blood T cell repertoires in COVID-19. Some clones are missing from TCRdb's copy, which holds only in-frame ones; the method was immunoSEQ multiplex PCR. The table has about 480,000 clones, 70% to 90% seen once. The sequenced sample consisted of PBMCs or T cells enriched from blood (not recorded which). The receptors derive from a woman aged 18-29 years with acute COVID-19.

This sequence joins TRBV15 and TRBJ2-3, with a tentative D call TRBD2 (5 bases). V lost 0 bases to trimming and J lost 4 bases, with 17 bases between them. CDR3 length: 17 residues. Germline V gene lookup returns CDR1 LNHNV and CDR2 YYDKDF (reference sequence). This CDR3 reads CATSRDRGPIKADTQYF. The CDR3 nucleotides read TGTGCCACCAGCAGAGATAGAGGGCCGATTAAAGCAGATACGCAGTATTTT.

This chain uses TRBV5-4 with TRBJ2-7, with 10 bases matching TRBD2. CDR1 and CDR2 (germline): SGHNT, YYREEE (reference sequence). The trim removed 4 bases at V and 7 bases at J, leaving 2 bases unmatched. The CDR3 is 12 amino acids. Written as DNA, the CDR3 is TGTGCCAGCAGCCAACTAGCGGGGGAGCAGTACTTC. As protein: CASSQLAGEQYF.

The chain carries TRBV11-2 and TRBJ2-7, with a tentative D call TRBD2 (6 bases). CDR3 size: 11 residues. Germline V gene sequence: CDR1 SGHAT, CDR2 FQNNGV. The V end lost 8 bases, the J end lost 6 bases, and 11 bases lay between the germline ends. This chain's CDR3 is CASEGGIEQYF. CDR3 nucleotide sequence: TGTGCCAGCGAGGGAGGCATCGAGCAGTACTTC.

This clone turned up a few times. J is TRBJ1-6 and V is TRBV19; TRBD1 agrees at 7 bases. This CDR3 has 13 residues. The V segment lost 3 bases and the J segment 10 bases; nucleotides outside the gene matches: 3. Germline lookup yields CDR1 LNHDA and CDR2 SQIVND (reference sequence). The CDR3 DNA reads as TGTGCCAGTAGTATTTACAGGGGATCACCCCTCCACTTT. It is translated as CASSIYRGSPLHF.

The V gene is TRBV5-1, the J gene TRBJ2-5, with a possible D match to TRBD1 (6 bases). Per the germline V gene, CDR1 is SGHRS and CDR2 is YFSETQ. V lost 2 bases, J lost 5 bases, and 10 bases lay in between. The CDR3 covers 13 residues. CDR3: CASSLQGAETQYF. In nucleotides, the CDR3 is TGCGCCAGCAGCTTACAGGGCGCGGAGACCCAGTACTTC.

The rearrangement uses TRBV4-1 and TRBJ1-2, with 7 bases that match TRBD1. The V segment lost 1 base and the J segment 0 bases; nucleotides outside the gene matches: 8. Germline V gives CDR1 MGHRA, CDR2 YSYEKL. This CDR3 comprises 17 residues. This CDR3 is CASSQVSSGTANYGYTF. The CDR3 DNA follows: TGCGCCAGCAGCCAAGTCTCCTCAGGGACAGCTAACTATGGCTACACCTTC.

In this sample, this clone turned up once. The chain is built from TRBV6-5 and TRBJ2-6; D not resolved. The CDR3 contains 15 residues. From germline, CDR1 is MNHEY and CDR2 SVGAGI. The V gene lost 2 bases and the J gene lost 0 bases, with 5 bases spanning the gap. The CDR3 DNA reads as TGTGCCAGCAGTTACCCTTCCTCTGGGGCCAACGTCCTGACTTTC. It encodes CASSYPSSGANVLTF.